A single sample gave rise to the 14 T cell receptor beta chains below, sequenced in a study of Graves' ophthalmopathy and Graves' hyperthyroidism. The authors amplified TCR beta CDR3 regions from RNA transcripts. Following a first-round RT-PCR that used HTBI primers, a second-round multiplex PCR was carried out. In TCRdb, the multiplex PCR reads were re-called with MiXCR into one record per CDR3 protein. The profile shows 350,000 or so distinct CDR3 sequences, 15% to 20% of them singletons. The sequenced material came from peripheral blood. These receptors came from an adult man with Graves' ophthalmopathy.

Many counts were recorded for this clonotype. The chain couples TRBV12-3 or TRBV12-4 to TRBJ1-2; D ambiguous. V lost 4 bases to trimming and J lost 5 bases, with 5 bases between them. This CDR3 region has 11 residues. Here the CDR3 reads CASSSIYGYTF. CDR3 DNA sequence: TGTGCCAGCAGTTCCATATATGGCTACACCTTC.

This clonotype is a singleton in its sample. A much larger clone is a single base away; this may be a read error. The chain couples TRBV5-1 to TRBJ1-2; 7 bases agree with TRBD1. This CDR3 region has 15 residues. The germline gives CDR1 SGHRS, CDR2 YFSETQ. This CDR3 reads CVSSLASTGEYGYTF. In DNA form, the CDR3 reads TGCGTCAGCAGCTTGGCCTCAACAGGGGAGTATGGCTACACCTTC.

This clonotype came up many times. The V gene is TRBV10-3, the J gene TRBJ2-5, with D hard to call. Between the trimmed V and J ends, which lost 2 bases and 2 bases, there was a span of 6 bases. This CDR3 is built from 13 residues. Per the germline V gene, CDR1 is ENHRY and CDR2 is SYGVKD. CDR3 sequence reads: CAISEGYQETQYF. The CDR3 DNA is TGTGCCATCAGTGAGGGGTATCAAGAGACCCAGTACTTC.

There are many counts of this clonotype. Here the CDR3 reads CSAPKASGGLAKNIQYF. In nucleotides, the CDR3 is TGCAGTGCCCCAAAGGCTAGCGGGGGACTTGCCAAAAACATTCAGTACTTC. The chain links TRBV20-1 to TRBJ2-4, with TRBD2 matching over 10 bases. Trimming removed 6 bases from V and 1 base from J; junction bases left unmatched: 12. The CDR3 sequence is 17 residues long. Germline CDR1 and CDR2: DFQATT and SNEGSKA (reference sequence).

The sample holds many counts of this clonotype. This chain uses TRBV6-5 with TRBJ2-5; D uncertain. CDR3 length: 14 amino acids. Trimming stripped 0 bases from V and 2 bases from J, with 7 bases between. Germline V CDR1 and CDR2: MNHEY, SVGAGI. The chain's CDR3 is CASSYSQAQETQYF. In DNA, the CDR3 is TGTGCCAGCAGTTACTCCCAAGCACAAGAGACCCAGTACTTC.

The table lists this clonotype with many counts. The chain uses TRBV11-2 and TRBJ2-5; D is uncertain. This CDR3 has 11 amino acids. CDR1 and CDR2 (germline): SGHAT, FQNNGV. Trimming took 5 bases from V and 5 from J, leaving 6 bases between them. The DNA for the CDR3 is TGTGCCAGCAGCACCCGGGAGACCCAGTACTTC. Amino acids: CASSTRETQYF.

The chain joins TRBV20-1 to TRBJ1-5; 8 nucleotides agree with TRBD1. The germline gives CDR1 DFQATT, CDR2 SNEGSKA (reference sequence). The CDR3 loop spans 13 amino acids. With V trimmed by 3 bases and J by 5 bases, 3 bases remained unmatched. The CDR3 loop reads CSASGQGDQPQHF. The CDR3 DNA reads as TGCAGTGCTAGCGGACAGGGTGATCAGCCCCAGCATTTT.

This clonotype was seen repeatedly, ten times or more. The chain carries TRBV7-2 and TRBJ1-5; no reliable D call. Germline-derived CDR1 and CDR2 are SGHTA and FQGNSA. CDR3 length: 14 amino acids. V dropped 3 bases and J dropped 1 base, with 7 bases sitting between them. The CDR3 sequence: CASSLRSSNQPQHF. The CDR3 nucleotides are TGTGCCAGCAGCTTGCGTTCCAGCAATCAGCCCCAGCATTTT.

This clonotype was counted many times. The rearrangement uses TRBV11-2 and TRBJ2-2; D call uncertain. The ends were cut back, 5 bases at V and 8 bases at J, with 21 bases in the middle. Germline lookup yields CDR1 SGHAT and CDR2 FQNNGV. This CDR3 has 16 amino acids. The CDR3 sequence: CASSRPSQSLFGELFF. CDR3 bases: TGTGCCAGCAGCCGTCCTTCACAGAGCCTGTTTGGGGAGCTGTTTTTT. Full variable domain (remainder filled in from reference TRBV11-2 and TRBJ2-2): EAGVAQSPRYKIIEKRQSVAFWCNPISGHATLYWYQQILGQGPKLLIQFQNNGVVDDSQLPKDRFSAERLKGVDSTLKIQPAKLEDSAVYLCASSRPSQSLFGELFFGEGSRLTVL.

This clonotype was found many times. The CDR3 bases are TGCAGCGCACTGAGAGCGGGACTCCAAGAGACCCAGTACTTC. Translating gives CSALRAGLQETQYF. This chain connects TRBV29-1 to TRBJ2-5; 7 nucleotides line up with TRBD2. Germline CDR1 SQVTM, CDR2 ANQGSEA. V lost 7 bases and J lost 1; bases outside the gene matches: 9. The CDR3 runs 14 residues.

This clonotype was counted between two and nine times. A read error may be the cause here, since a much bigger clone is one base away. The chain uses TRBV20-1 and TRBJ2-7; 9 bases match TRBD2. Germline CDR1 and CDR2: DFQATT and SNEGSKA (reference sequence). This CDR3 is built from 17 residues. V lost 1 base, J lost 7 bases, and 17 bases stayed unmatched. The CDR3 is CSARVRLSPAGGREQYF. As DNA, the CDR3 is TGCAGTGCTAGAGTGAGGCTAAGCCCAGCGGGGGGTAGGGAGCAGTACTTC.

This clonotype appeared a few times. The chain recombines TRBV18 with TRBJ2-5; TRBD1 matches at 8 bases. The CDR3 loop spans 14 amino acids. Looked up from germline, CDR1 is KGHSH and CDR2 is LQKENI. V lost 3 bases, J lost 3 bases, and 3 bases stayed unmatched. Written as DNA, the CDR3 is TGTGCCAGCTCACCTCGGACAGGGAAAGAGACCCAGTACTTC. As protein: CASSPRTGKETQYF.

This clonotype was detected ten times or more. This chain links TRBV19 with TRBJ1-2; the match to TRBD1 covers 8 bases. The CDR3 totals 15 residues. Unmatched junction bases numbered 6, after V lost 6 bases and J lost 0 bases. In germline, CDR1 is LNHDA, CDR2 SQIVND (reference sequence). The CDR3, as DNA: TGTGCCAGTAGGGGGACAGGCGACACTAACTATGGCTACACCTTC. This sequence encodes CASRGTGDTNYGYTF.

This clonotype occurred many times. The chain recombines TRBV6-1 with TRBJ1-2; tentatively, D is TRBD1 (5 bases). Per the germline V gene, CDR1 is MNHNS and CDR2 is SASEGT. CDR3 size: 12 residues. V lost 8 bases, J lost 4 bases, and 11 bases lay in between. CDR3 bases: TGTGCCAGCGGAGACAGCCGCTATGGCTACACCTTC. As protein: CASGDSRYGYTF.